The clone carrying this T cell receptor beta chain was seen at least ten times. This sample stems from a study of T cells in Graves' hyperthyroidism and ophthalmopathy. Turning to the study itself: Sampling of peripheral blood happened at initial diagnosis, prior to any treatment.

The diagnostic basis comprised clinical symptoms, serum thyroxine and TRAb, thyroid ultrasound and orbital computed tomography. Template material for amplifying TCR beta CDR3 regions consisted of RNA transcripts. RT-PCR in the first round (using the HTBI primer set) targeted the TCR CDR3. One entry per CDR3 protein, called by TCRdb with MiXCR from the multiplex PCR reads. The repertoire holds roughly 420,000 distinct CDR3 sequences, with around a sixth as singletons. CDR3 length equals 12 residues. Trimming stripped 2 bases from V and 7 bases from J, with 6 bases between. Germline V gene sequence: CDR1 MNHEY, CDR2 SVGAGI.

The specimen sequenced was blood. The chain uses TRBV6-5 and TRBJ1-5; no definite D call. The sequence was obtained from a young woman with Graves' hyperthyroidism. Here the CDR3 DNA reads TGTGCCAGCAGTTACCTGGACCAGCCCCAGCATTTT. It is translated as CASSYLDQPQHF.